The sequence of this T cell receptor beta chain was determined in a study of T-cell reconstitution after alpha-beta-depleted transplantation in children. This clonotype was seen a few times. V was pared by 2 bases and J by 3 bases, with 0 bases of the junction left unmatched. The CDR3 length is 12 residues. CDR1 and CDR2 (germline): GTSNPN, SVGIG (reference sequence). Library preparation (for TCRbeta) was performed with unique molecular identifiers. MiXCR, run by TCRdb on the PCR reads, gives a single entry per CDR3 protein. The sample gives a few hundred thousand distinct CDR3 sequences, around 12% of which show up once; 4.5% to 6% is in the top ten.

This chain connects TRBV30 to TRBJ2-5; 7 bases agree with TRBD2. The specimen comprised PBMCs from the stem cell graft donor, sampled from the stem cell graft. The TCR was taken from a human donor who donated a stem cell graft to a child with combined immunodeficiency. The CDR3 coding sequence is TGTGCCTGGAGTAGCGGGAAAGAGACCCAGTACTTC. Amino acid sequence: CAWSSGKETQYF.